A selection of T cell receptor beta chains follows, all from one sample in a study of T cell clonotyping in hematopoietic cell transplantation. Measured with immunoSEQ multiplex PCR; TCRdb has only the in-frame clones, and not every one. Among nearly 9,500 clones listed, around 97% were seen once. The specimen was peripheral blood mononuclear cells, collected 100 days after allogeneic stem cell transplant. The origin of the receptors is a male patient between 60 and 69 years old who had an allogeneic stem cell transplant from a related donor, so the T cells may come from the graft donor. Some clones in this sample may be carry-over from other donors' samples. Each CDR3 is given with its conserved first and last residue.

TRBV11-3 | CASSSLGETDTEAFF
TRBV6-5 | CASAAGGDPLEQYF
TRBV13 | CASSVDPGNTIYF
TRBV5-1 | CASSLALVAGGSTDTQYF
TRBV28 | CASSFERGPNEQFF
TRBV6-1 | CASSDYRDEQYF
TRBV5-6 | CASSPGTGVSDGYTF
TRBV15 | CATSRELADYEQYF
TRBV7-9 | CASSLGQTSTDTQYF
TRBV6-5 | CASSSPQGGTEAFF
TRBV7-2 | CASSPSPNQPQHF
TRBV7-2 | CASSTQTGPNEKLFF
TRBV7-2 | CASSPRAGYTF
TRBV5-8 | CASSGDRVNSPLHF
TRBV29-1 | CSVGQPYTF
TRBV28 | CASSFQASYEQYF
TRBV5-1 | CASSLRYGLSYEQYF
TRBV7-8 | CASSPREGPSGYGYTF
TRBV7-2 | CASSSLGTDTQYF
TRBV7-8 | CASTRVREKNQPQHF
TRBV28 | CASRKQGNQPQHF
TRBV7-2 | CASSVGGARTEAFF
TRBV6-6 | CASSYGTGNQPQHF
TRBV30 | CAWGLGTATGELFF
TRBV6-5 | CASSYEGANTEAFF
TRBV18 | CASSLTGRGQPQHF
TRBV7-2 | CASSFQRGGNEQFF
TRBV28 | CASSLRYEQYF
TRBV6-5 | CASSYEGSPNSPLHF
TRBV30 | CAWSPGHYNTEAFF
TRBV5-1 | CASSPTGTSGGGNYNEQFF
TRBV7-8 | CASSSRGGSDEQYF
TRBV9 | CASSGSARPNEKLFF
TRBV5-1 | CASSLWGDQPQHF
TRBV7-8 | CASSLFRGITYNEQFF
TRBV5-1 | CASRMISGVGSDTQYF
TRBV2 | CASSEAPGQLIEAFF
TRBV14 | CASSPATGGVNTEAFF
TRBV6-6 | CASSWDSPYEQYF
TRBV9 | CASSANNRDRDGYTF
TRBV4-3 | CASSQEGGGASDTQYF